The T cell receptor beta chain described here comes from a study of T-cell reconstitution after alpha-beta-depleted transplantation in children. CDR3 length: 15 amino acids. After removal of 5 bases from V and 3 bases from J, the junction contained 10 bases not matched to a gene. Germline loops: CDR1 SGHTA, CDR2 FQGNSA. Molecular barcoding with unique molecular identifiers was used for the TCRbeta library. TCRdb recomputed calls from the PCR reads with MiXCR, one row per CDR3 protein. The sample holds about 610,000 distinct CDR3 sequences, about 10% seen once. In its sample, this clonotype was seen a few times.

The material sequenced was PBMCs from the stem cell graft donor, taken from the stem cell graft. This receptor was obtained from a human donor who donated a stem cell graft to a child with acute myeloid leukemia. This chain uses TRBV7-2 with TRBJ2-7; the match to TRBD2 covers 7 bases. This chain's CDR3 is CASSLPTREDYEQYF. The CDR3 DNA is TGTGCCAGCAGCCTCCCAACCCGGGAGGACTACGAGCAGTACTTC.